This T cell receptor beta chain came from a study of cytomegalovirus exposure and HLA in healthy donors. The PCR ran on 60 Vbeta and 13 Jbeta primers. Clones were sequenced by immunoSEQ multiplex PCR, and TCRdb holds only the in-frame ones, with some missing. The sample shows about 140,000 clones, around 78% of them seen only once. Looked up from germline, CDR1 is SGHDT and CDR2 is YYEEEE. This CDR3 has 14 amino acids. The V and J ends lost 3 bases and 0 bases respectively, with 9 bases between them. The receptor was derived from a young woman in good health and CMV-seropositive. This chain connects TRBV5-6 to TRBJ1-2; D uncertain. The material sequenced was PBMCs. This CDR3 reads CASSSFRANYGYTF. CDR3 DNA sequence: TGTGCCAGCAGCTCTTTTCGGGCTAACTATGGCTACACCTTC.